Here is one T cell receptor beta chain with its context. The target antigen is unknown. This CDR3 is missing its conserved last phenylalanine or tryptophan, likely due to a read error. This CDR3 has 12 amino acids. Germline CDR1 is MDHEN and CDR2 is SYDVKM. Trimming cost V 6 bases and J 2 bases, with 8 bases left between them. TCRdb re-called the reads through MiXCR, storing one row per CDR3 protein. The top ten clones hold around 13% of a sample with 350,000 to 550,000 distinct CDR3 sequences, 30% to 40% of them seen once. This sample is drawn from a study of T cell repertoires in cytomegalovirus infection. At the level of the study: CMV infection together with matching HLA type was indicated by public TCR beta signatures.

Overall study results and limits: The cumulative frequency of public TCR beta families distinguished individuals who carried CMV together with the relevant HLA. The ex vivo response was dominated by HLA-C-restricted CMV-specific TCR beta clonotypes.

This chain connects TRBV28 to TRBJ2-7; possible D gene TRBD1, 5 bases. Source material: PBMCs. The receptor comes from a human donor in good health (CMV status not recorded). Some clones in this sample may be carry-over from other donors' samples. CDR3 sequence (DNA): TGTGCCAGCAGCACGACAGCCTACGAGCAGTACTGC. Residues: CASSTTAYEQYC.